A selection of T cell receptor beta chains follows, all from one sample in a study of immune evolution from preneoplasia to lung adenocarcinoma. Libraries were prepared by immunoSEQ multiplex PCR; TCRdb keeps only in-frame clonotypes and omits some of them. The table includes 25,000 or so clones, about 76% detected once. The sequencing sample was made of FFPE invasive lung adenocarcinoma tissue. These receptors all come from a person in their 60s with invasive lung adenocarcinoma. Some clones in this sample may be carry-over from other donors' samples. Each CDR3 is given with its conserved first and last residue. The D gene is left open where the match is weak. Only part of the rows carry a size: once, few, many, or a class if the clone is expanded.

d_call j_call clone_size v_call cdr3_nt cdr3_aa
TRBD2 TRBJ2-1 . TRBV29-1 TGCAGCGTGGCTAGCGGGAGGACCTACAATGAGCAGTTCTTC CSVASGRTYNEQFF
. TRBJ2-7 . TRBV18 TGTGCCAGTCGTCAGTCGGCAGCAACCTTCCCCTACGAGCAGTACTTC CASRQSAATFPYEQYF
. TRBJ2-2 . TRBV19 TGTGCCAGTAGTATAGATGCCACCGGGGAGCTGTTTTTT CASSIDATGELFF
TRBD1 TRBJ1-1 few TRBV5-1 TGCGCCAGCAGCGCGGACAGGGTTCGGGACACTGAAGCTTTCTTT CASSADRVRDTEAFF
. TRBJ2-5 . TRBV7-6 TGTGCCAGCAGCTTACGGGGCGGGAAGGAAGAGACCCAGTACTTC CASSLRGGKEETQYF
TRBD2 TRBJ2-2 . TRBV7-2 TGTGCCAGCTCTCTCACCGGCGGGAGAGGGTTGTCCGGGGAGCTGTTTTTT CASSLTGGRGLSGELFF
. TRBJ1-2 . TRBV19 TGTGCCAGTAGTCCCTTATCAAGGGACAGCTACACCTTC CASSPLSRDSYTF
. TRBJ2-2 . TRBV5-1 TGCGCCAGCAGCTTGGCTAGCCCCGGGGAGCTGTTTTTT CASSLASPGELFF
TRBD1 TRBJ1-2 . TRBV18 TGTGCCAGCTCACCGTCAAGACAGGGTTACGTCTATGGCTACACCTTC CASSPSRQGYVYGYTF
TRBD2 TRBJ2-1 once TRBV6-1 TGTGCCAGCAGGCGACTAGCGGCGACCTACAATGAGCAGTTCTTC CASRRLAATYNEQFF
. TRBJ1-3 . TRBV18 TGTGCCAGCTCGGACGCCGGGGGAAACACCATATATTTT CASSDAGGNTIYF
TRBD1 TRBJ1-5 . TRBV10-2 TGCGCCAGCAGTGAGTCGACAGGGGGACAGCCCCAGCATTTT CASSESTGGQPQHF
TRBD2 TRBJ2-1 once TRBV7-3 TGTGCCAGCAGCATGTCTAGCGGGAGCCCCTACAATGAGCAGTTCTTC CASSMSSGSPYNEQFF
. TRBJ1-1 . TRBV6-6 TGTGCCAGCAGTTACGACGGCGGCACTGAAGCTTTCTTT CASSYDGGTEAFF
. TRBJ1-1 . TRBV29-1 TGCAGCGTTTCGCCCCTGGGCACTGAAGCTTTCTTT CSVSPLGTEAFF
. TRBJ2-3 few TRBV27 TGTGCCAGCAGTTTCCGGGGAACCACAGATACGCAGTATTTT CASSFRGTTDTQYF
TRBD1 TRBJ2-3 once TRBV6-4 TGTGCCAGCAGACGGACAGGGTCAGATACGCAGTATTTT CASRRTGSDTQYF
TRBD1 TRBJ1-1 . TRBV5-1 TGCGCCAGCAGGACAGGGGGCAATGCTGAAGCTTTCTTT CASRTGGNAEAFF
. TRBJ2-1 . TRBV10-1 TGCGCCAGCAGTGAGTCTGGCAGGCAATACAATGAGCAGTTCTTC CASSESGRQYNEQFF
TRBD1 TRBJ2-5 few TRBV6-1 TGTGCCAGCAGTGAAGCGGCCGGGACAGGGTATGAGACCCAGTACTTC CASSEAAGTGYETQYF
. TRBJ2-7 . TRBV15 TGTGCCACCAGCAGGACCCTCGACAGATATCTCTACGAGCAGTACTTC CATSRTLDRYLYEQYF
. TRBJ2-5 . TRBV11-3 TGTGCCAGCAGCTTCGATCCCGGGGCCTCGGGGGAGACCCAGTACTTC CASSFDPGASGETQYF
. TRBJ1-1 . TRBV7-2 TGTGCCAGCAGCTTAAACAGGGTGAACACTGAAGCTTTCTTT CASSLNRVNTEAFF
. TRBJ2-2 once TRBV5-1 TGCGCCAGCAGCTATAGCGGAGGGGACACCGGGGAGCTGTTTTTT CASSYSGGDTGELFF
TRBD2 TRBJ2-1 . TRBV10-2 TGCGCCAGCAGTGAGAGTAGCGGGGCCGGTCAGGATGAGCAGTTCTTC CASSESSGAGQDEQFF
. TRBJ2-2 medium-sized TRBV10-2 TGCGCCAGCAGTGACCCGGAAAGGGGCGGGGAGCTGTTTTTT CASSDPERGGELFF
. TRBJ1-5 once TRBV25-1 TGTGCCAGCAGTGGGACGGGGGGGGGATCCCATAGCAATCAGCCCCAGCATTTT CASSGTGGGSHSNQPQHF
. TRBJ2-1 . TRBV7-8 TGTGCCAGCAGCTTATTGCGGGATGGTGATGAGCAATTCTTC CASSLLRDGDEQFF
TRBD1 TRBJ1-1 . TRBV27 TGTGCCAGCAGGTTGAATCAGGGGGTTCAAGCTTTCTTT CASRLNQGVQAFF
TRBD2 TRBJ2-1 . TRBV5-1 TGCGCCAGCAGCTTGGGACGGGAGGGCCTAGATGAGCAGTTCTTC CASSLGREGLDEQFF
TRBD1 TRBJ2-2 . TRBV29-1 TGCAGCGTCGGGGACAGAATGAACACCGGGGAGCTGTTTTTT CSVGDRMNTGELFF
. TRBJ1-5 once TRBV5-1 TGCGCCAGCAGCTGGGGGCCCGGGGGGGGGCAGCCCCAGCATTTT CASSWGPGGGQPQHF
TRBD2 TRBJ2-3 few TRBV10-2 TGCGCCAGCGGGACTAGCGGGAGGTCCGGTACGCAGTATTTT CASGTSGRSGTQYF
. TRBJ2-7 . TRBV27 TGTGCCAGCAGCCCCTCAAGGAACTCCTACGAGCAGTACTTC CASSPSRNSYEQYF
. TRBJ1-5 few TRBV30 TGTGCCTGGAGGGCTGAGGCTAGCAATCAGCCCCAGCATTTT CAWRAEASNQPQHF
. TRBJ2-4 few TRBV7-9 TGTGCCAGCAGCTTAGGTGATTCGAGGAACATTCAGTACTTC CASSLGDSRNIQYF
TRBD2 TRBJ2-1 . TRBV4-1 TGCGCCAGCAGCCAGGGACTAGCGGGCTATGAGCAGTTCTTC CASSQGLAGYEQFF
. TRBJ2-5 . TRBV27 TGTGCCAGCAGTTTGACGGGACACTCCCAAGAGACCCAGTACTTC CASSLTGHSQETQYF
. TRBJ1-5 . TRBV7-2 TGTGCCAGCAGCTTAGAGGGTCATAGCAATCAGCCCCAGCATTTT CASSLEGHSNQPQHF
TRBD1 TRBJ1-2 . TRBV13 TGTGCCAGCAGCTTAAAAGGACAGGCGGGGGACTATGGCTACACCTTC CASSLKGQAGDYGYTF
TRBD1 TRBJ1-5 few TRBV6-1 TGTGCCAGCAGTTTCGGGACAGACAATCAGCCCCAGCATTTT CASSFGTDNQPQHF
TRBD2 TRBJ2-3 . TRBV30 TGTGCCTGGAGTAGGAGCGGGGCCCGAGATACGCAGTATTTT CAWSRSGARDTQYF
. TRBJ2-5 . TRBV2 TGTGCCAGCAGTCGGGGTCTACATCAAGAGACCCAGTACTTC CASSRGLHQETQYF
TRBD2 TRBJ2-1 once TRBV11-2 TGTGCCAGCAGCTTACGGGGGAGGGCCTACAATGAGCAGTTCTTC CASSLRGRAYNEQFF
TRBD2 TRBJ2-2 . TRBV7-3 TGTGCCAGCAGCTTACGGACTAGCGGTTACACCGGGGAGCTGTTTTTT CASSLRTSGYTGELFF
TRBD2 TRBJ2-7 . TRBV5-4 TGTGCCAGCAGCTCGACTAGCGACTTCGAGCAGTACTTC CASSSTSDFEQYF
. TRBJ2-7 . TRBV21-1 TGTGCCAGCAGCAAACTTCGGGGGACTCCCTCCTACGAGCAGTACTTC CASSKLRGTPSYEQYF
TRBD2 TRBJ2-7 . TRBV11-3 TGTGCCAGCAGCTTCGCCGGGACTAGCAGGGGCTCCTACGAGCAGTACTTC CASSFAGTSRGSYEQYF
. TRBJ2-7 . TRBV28 TGTGCCAGCAGTAGGGCAGGAGGACGGAACTCCTACAAGCAGTACTTC CASSRAGGRNSYKQYF
. TRBJ1-5 . TRBV6-6 TGTGCCAGCAGGGATACAAGGCAACAGCCCCAGCATTTT CASRDTRQQPQHF
. TRBJ2-5 few TRBV29-1 TGCAGCGTTGACTCTCAGCAAGAGACCCAGTACTTC CSVDSQQETQYF
TRBD2 TRBJ2-3 . TRBV28 TGTGCCAGCAGTGAGGGGGGACTAGCGGGACGTGATACGCAGTATTTT CASSEGGLAGRDTQYF
TRBD2 TRBJ2-1 . TRBV2 TGTGCCAGCAGTGAAACCCGGACTAGCCGGTTCTTC CASSETRTSRFF
. TRBJ1-2 . TRBV27 TGTGCCAGCAGTTTATGGGGAAACTATGGCTACACCTTC CASSLWGNYGYTF